The text below deals with one T cell receptor beta chain. Its antigen is unidentified. This sample is part of a study of shared clonotypes between healthy human individuals. For the study at large: Per-donor plates numbered three CD4 naive, three CD4 memory, two CD8 naive and one CD8 memory. Study-level results: Sequencing depth was a factor that was expected to affect clonotype sharing among donors. Only blood underwent sampling, and tissue repertoires likely differ.

TCRdb keeps only in-frame clones here, not all; method: immunoSEQ multiplex PCR. The sample shows around 2.1 million clones, roughly 91% of them seen only once. Germline V gene data show CDR1 as KGHSH and CDR2 as LQKENI. The CDR3 is 13 amino acids. V lost 5 bases and J lost 0, with 6 bases in between. The naive CD8 fraction comprised CD45RO-negative cells positively selected for CCR7 and excluded terminally differentiated effector memory CD45RA+ cells. Participating donors were healthy, HIV-negative adults free of recent acute infections or vaccinations. The source of this sequence is a man in his late teens or twenties in good health. Some clones in this sample may be carry-over from other donors' samples. The chain recombines TRBV18 with TRBJ2-3; D ambiguous. Sequencing used naive CD8+ T cells from PBMCs. CDR3: CASSASSTDTQYF. The CDR3, as DNA: TGTGCCAGCTCAGCCTCTAGCACAGATACGCAGTATTTT.